These T cell receptor beta chains were read from a single sample in a study of shared clonotypes between healthy human individuals. Repertoires were generated with immunoSEQ multiplex PCR, while TCRdb's copy carries only in-frame clones and drops some. Here the sample spans about 450,000 clones, 70% to 80% being singletons. Sequencing was performed on PBMCs. The receptors were gathered from a woman between 40 and 55 years old in good health. Some clones in this sample may be carry-over from other donors' samples. Both conserved end residues are part of each CDR3. A D gene is named only where the DNA matches it firmly. A row's size may be missing; if present it is once, few, many or a size class.

V gene,D gene,J gene,clone size,CDR3 DNA,CDR3 protein
TRBV28,.,TRBJ2-2,.,TGTGCCAGCAGTCTCTCCGGGGGCGGCCCGAACACCGGGGAGCTGTTTTTT,CASSLSGGGPNTGELFF
TRBV4-1,TRBD2,TRBJ2-5,many,TGCGCCAGCAGCCATGGACTAGCGTCGTACCAAGAGACCCAGTACTTC,CASSHGLASYQETQYF
TRBV4-2,.,TRBJ2-7,once,TGTGCCAGCAGCCGGGGTTTTAGGGGGGCCTACGAGCAGTACTTC,CASSRGFRGAYEQYF
TRBV30,TRBD1,TRBJ1-5,.,TGTGCCTGGAGTGTACCAGGGGGCCAGACGCCCCAGCATTTT,CAWSVPGGQTPQHF
TRBV6-5,.,TRBJ2-7,.,TGTGCCAGCAGTTACAATCGGGTAGCGGCCTACGAGCAGTACTTC,CASSYNRVAAYEQYF
TRBV19,.,TRBJ2-1,.,TGTGCCAGTAGTATTATGGCAGACAATGAGCAGTTCTTC,CASSIMADNEQFF
TRBV28,.,TRBJ2-7,.,TGTGCCAGCAGTTTAAATTTGGAGACAGGAGAGGACTACGAGCAGTACTTC,CASSLNLETGEDYEQYF
TRBV5-1,.,TRBJ2-7,once,TGCGCCAGCAGCTTGCAAGCGGAAAGCTACGGGCAGTACTTC,CASSLQAESYGQYF
TRBV6-5,.,TRBJ2-1,.,TGTGCCAGCAGTTACTCGCGGGAAAGCGATGAGCAGTTCTTC,CASSYSRESDEQFF
TRBV5-5,TRBD2,TRBJ2-7,.,TGTGCCAGCAGCTTTAGACTAGCGGGATCCTACGAGCAGTACTTC,CASSFRLAGSYEQYF
TRBV10-1,TRBD2,TRBJ2-1,once,TGCACCAGCAGAATAGCGGGACCCTACAATGAGCAGTTCTTC,CTSRIAGPYNEQFF
TRBV18,TRBD1,TRBJ1-3,.,TGTGCCAGCTCACACCTCTACTCCAGGGACAGGCTCTTCTCTGGAAACACCATATATTTT,CASSHLYSRDRLFSGNTIYF
TRBV25-1,TRBD2,TRBJ2-3,many,TGTGCCAGCAGTGATACTAGCGGGAGTATAAGTCGAGATACGCAGTATTTT,CASSDTSGSISRDTQYF
TRBV19,TRBD1,TRBJ1-4,.,TGTGCCAGTAGTGCCCGGACAGGGACTAATGAAAAACTGTTTTTT,CASSARTGTNEKLFF
TRBV18,.,TRBJ1-1,.,TGTGCCAGCTCACCACCTGGTGCAGGGGCGAACACTGAAGCTTTCTTT,CASSPPGAGANTEAFF
TRBV7-2,.,TRBJ2-7,.,TGTGCCAGCAGCGGTTTCGGCCCTCCTGGGGTGCAGTACTTC,CASSGFGPPGVQYF
TRBV4-1,.,TRBJ2-3,.,.,CASRGTGFFGSTDTQYF
TRBV5-6,.,TRBJ1-2,.,TGTGCCAGCAGCGCAACGGGCGGAGGGGCGCGTGGCTACACCTTC,CASSATGGGARGYTF
TRBV10-1,TRBD1,TRBJ1-1,.,TGCGCCAGCAGTGAAAGAGGGACAGGTGAAGCTTTCTTT,CASSERGTGEAFF
TRBV11-3,TRBD2,TRBJ2-3,.,TGTGCCAGCAGCCAAATGGGACTAGTGGCGGATACGCAGTATTTT,CASSQMGLVADTQYF
TRBV29-1,.,TRBJ1-1,few,TGCAGCGCCACCCTAGGGGGGAACACTGAAGCTTTCTTT,CSATLGGNTEAFF
TRBV28,TRBD1,TRBJ1-6,.,TGTGCCAGCACCCCCTCGGGGACAGTATATTCACCCCTCCACTTT,CASTPSGTVYSPLHF
TRBV29-1,.,TRBJ1-4,.,TGCAGCGTTTCGGACACAGGGTCCCAAGGGGAAAAACTGTTTTTT,CSVSDTGSQGEKLFF
TRBV14,TRBD1,TRBJ2-7,.,TGTGCCAGCAGCGACAGGGGGCAAGAGCAGTACTTC,CASSDRGQEQYF
TRBV2,TRBD2,TRBJ2-7,once,TGTGCCAGCAGCGGAGGCTGGGGGACTAGCTCCTACGAGCAGTACTTC,CASSGGWGTSSYEQYF
TRBV7-9,.,TRBJ1-3,.,TGTGCCAGCAGCTTAGTTCGGGATCGAGGTGGCTCTGGAAACACCATATATTTT,CASSLVRDRGGSGNTIYF
TRBV7-9,.,TRBJ1-2,.,TGTGCCAGCAGCTTAGTGGGGACCGATTATGGCTACACCTTC,CASSLVGTDYGYTF